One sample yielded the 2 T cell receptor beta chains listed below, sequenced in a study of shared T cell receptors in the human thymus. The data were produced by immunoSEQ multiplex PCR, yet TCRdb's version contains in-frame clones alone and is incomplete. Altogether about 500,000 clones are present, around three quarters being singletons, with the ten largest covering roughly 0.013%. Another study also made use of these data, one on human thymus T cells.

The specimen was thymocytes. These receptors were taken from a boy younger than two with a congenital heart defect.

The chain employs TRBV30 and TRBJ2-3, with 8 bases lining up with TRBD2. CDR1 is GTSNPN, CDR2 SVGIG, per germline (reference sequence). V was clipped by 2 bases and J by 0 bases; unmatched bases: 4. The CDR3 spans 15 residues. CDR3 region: CAWSPKRESTDTQYF. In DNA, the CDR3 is TGTGCCTGGAGTCCCAAGCGGGAGAGCACAGATACGCAGTATTTT.

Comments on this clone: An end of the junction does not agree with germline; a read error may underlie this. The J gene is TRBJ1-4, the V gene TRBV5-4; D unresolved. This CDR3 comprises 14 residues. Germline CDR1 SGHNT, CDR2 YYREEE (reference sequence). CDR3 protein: CASSHEEAKEKLFF. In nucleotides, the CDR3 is TGTGCCAGCAGCCACGAGGAGGCTAAAGAAAAACTGTTTTTT.